The source of this T cell receptor beta chain is a study of blood T cells in healthy people across ages. For the study at large: Per two T cells, template switching captured roughly one barcoded beta molecule. The study, taken as a whole, reports: Per million T cells, the diversity of TCR beta decreased roughly linearly as age advanced.

V was trimmed by 1 base and J by 0 bases, leaving 3 bases between them. Germline V gene data show CDR1 as MNHEY and CDR2 as SMNVEV (reference sequence). CDR3 length: 13 residues. In regard to this clonotype: Its antigen is still unknown.

Combining a sample-barcoded 5' primer with a J-beta primer mix, a second PCR ran for 7 to 11 cycles. Every cDNA molecule carried a tag from a template-switch adaptor bearing 12 random nucleotides. TCRdb fed the 5' RACE reads into MiXCR, producing one record per CDR3 protein. The sample records some 1.4 million distinct CDR3 sequences, about 43% being singletons. Per sample, no less than 5 micrograms of total RNA were extracted. Material for sequencing was blood. V usage is TRBV27 and J usage is TRBJ1-1; D call uncertain. This clonotype originated in a woman between 18 and 30 years old in good health. The CDR3 nucleotides read TGTGCCAGCAGTTTATTCATGAACACTGAAGCTTTCTTT. This sequence encodes CASSLFMNTEAFF.